This TCR beta chain emerged from a study of T cells in localized non-small cell lung cancer. This table comes from immunoSEQ multiplex PCR, and its TCRdb copy is limited to in-frame clones, with some not included. The sample includes 3,000 to 4,000 clones, about 29% of them seen just once. Adjacent lung, free of atypia, was sampled at least 2 cm from the tumor margin. The length of the CDR3 is 16 residues. The germline V gene has CDR1 SGHNT and CDR2 YENEEA. J was trimmed by 0 bases and V by 4 bases; bases with no gene match: 7. The rearrangement joins TRBV11-3 to TRBJ1-1; 8 bases map to TRBD1. This sample comprised normal lung tissue next to the tumor, obtained before any cancer treatment. This sequence was found in a woman aged 40 to 75 with stage I lung adenocarcinoma. CDR3: CASSSGQGEMNTEAFF. CDR3 bases: TGTGCCAGCAGCTCCGGACAGGGCGAGATGAACACTGAAGCTTTCTTT.